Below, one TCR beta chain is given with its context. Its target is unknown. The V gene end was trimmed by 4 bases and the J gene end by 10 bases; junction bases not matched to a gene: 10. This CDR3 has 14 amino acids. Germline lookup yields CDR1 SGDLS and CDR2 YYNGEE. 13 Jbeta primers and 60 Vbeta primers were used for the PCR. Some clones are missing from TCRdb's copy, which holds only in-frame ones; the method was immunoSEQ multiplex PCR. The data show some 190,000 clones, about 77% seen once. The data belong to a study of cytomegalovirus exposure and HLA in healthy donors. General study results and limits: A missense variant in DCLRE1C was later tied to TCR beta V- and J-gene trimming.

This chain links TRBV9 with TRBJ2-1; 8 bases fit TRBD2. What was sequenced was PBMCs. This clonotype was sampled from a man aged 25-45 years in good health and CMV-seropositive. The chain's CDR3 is CASSPRGGREEQFF. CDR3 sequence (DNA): TGTGCCAGCAGCCCCCGGGGGGGAAGGGAGGAGCAGTTCTTC.